These T cell receptor beta chains were read from a single sample in a study of T cell clonotyping in hematopoietic cell transplantation. Clones were sequenced by immunoSEQ multiplex PCR, and TCRdb holds only the in-frame ones, with some missing. The sample has approximately 15,000 clones, around 85% seen once. The sample was PBMCs, taken 100 days after allogeneic stem cell transplant. The receptors derive from a male patient between 60 and 69 years old who had an allogeneic stem cell transplant from a related donor, so the T cells may come from the graft donor. Some clones in this sample may be carry-over from other donors' samples. Both conserved end residues are part of each CDR3. The order of the fields is D gene, clone size, V gene, J gene, CDR3 protein, CDR3 DNA. A D gene is named only where the DNA matches it firmly. Rows may omit the clone size; those that give it use once, few, many or a size class.

.,.,TRBV9,TRBJ1-3,CASSSRGSGNTIYF,TGTGCCAGCAGCTCCAGGGGTTCTGGAAACACCATATATTTT
.,few,TRBV11-3,TRBJ1-1,CASSLHMNTEAFF,TGTGCCAGCAGCTTACATATGAACACTGAAGCTTTCTTT
.,.,TRBV20-1,TRBJ1-2,CSARGHEDYTF,TGCAGTGCGAGGGGACATGAGGATTACACCTTC
.,.,TRBV6-6,TRBJ2-5,CASSYDGETQYF,TGTGCCAGCAGTTACGATGGAGAGACCCAGTACTTC
.,.,TRBV6-5,TRBJ1-1,CASSLTYSLNTEAFF,TGTGCCAGCAGTCTAACGTACAGTTTGAACACTGAAGCTTTCTTT
.,.,TRBV6-5,TRBJ1-4,CASSLQKDEKLFF,TGTGCCAGCAGTTTACAAAAGGATGAAAAACTGTTTTTT
TRBD1,.,TRBV19,TRBJ2-2,CATQDRAGRNTGELFF,TGTGCCACCCAGGACAGGGCGGGGCGGAACACCGGGGAGCTGTTTTTT
TRBD1,once,TRBV29-1,TRBJ1-2,CSATPTGSNYGYTF,TGCAGCGCCACGCCGACAGGGTCAAACTATGGCTACACCTTC
TRBD1,.,TRBV27,TRBJ1-5,CASSLDRGFGQPQHF,TGTGCCAGCAGTTTAGACAGGGGTTTCGGTCAGCCCCAGCATTTT
TRBD1,.,TRBV7-8,TRBJ1-2,CASSPGTGGPFDGYTF,TGTGCCAGCAGCCCCGGGACAGGGGGTCCTTTTGATGGCTACACCTTC
TRBD1,.,TRBV30,TRBJ1-2,CAWPLAGGGYTF,TGTGCCTGGCCCCTCGCAGGGGGCGGCTACACCTTC
.,.,TRBV4-2,TRBJ2-7,CASSQPGTGGEQYF,TGTGCCAGCAGCCAACCCGGGACCGGCGGTGAGCAGTACTTC
TRBD1,.,TRBV27,TRBJ2-7,CASSLSQGSYEQYF,TGTGCCAGCAGTTTGTCACAGGGGTCCTACGAGCAGTACTTC
.,.,TRBV7-2,TRBJ1-1,CASSLAMADEAFF,TGTGCCAGCAGCTTAGCGATGGCTGATGAAGCTTTCTTT
.,.,TRBV13,TRBJ1-4,CASSLGRQINEKLFF,TGTGCCAGCAGCTTAGGCCGGCAGATTAATGAAAAACTGTTTTTT
TRBD1,.,TRBV7-2,TRBJ1-5,CASSSGQGRNQPQHF,TGTGCCAGCAGCTCGGGACAGGGCCGCAATCAGCCCCAGCATTTT
.,.,TRBV7-9,TRBJ1-5,CASSLGDQPQHF,TGTGCCAGCAGCTTAGGCGATCAGCCCCAGCATTTT
TRBD1,.,TRBV19,TRBJ1-5,CASSSRTGGEGPQHF,TGTGCCAGTAGTTCCCGAACAGGGGGCGAGGGGCCCCAGCATTTT
.,.,TRBV7-6,TRBJ2-3,CASSLSPDSTDTQYF,TGTGCCAGCAGCTTAAGTCCGGATAGCACAGATACGCAGTATTTT
TRBD2,.,TRBV19,TRBJ2-5,CASSIRWGGPQETQYF,TGTGCCAGTAGTATTAGGTGGGGGGGTCCTCAAGAGACCCAGTACTTC
.,.,TRBV5-1,TRBJ2-3,CASSLEADYNTQYF,TGCGCCAGCAGCTTGGAGGCTGATTACAATACGCAGTATTTT
.,.,TRBV9,TRBJ1-5,CASTFCLDSLRNQPQHF,TGTGCCAGCACGTTCTGTCTCGACAGCCTCCGCAATCAGCCCCAGCATTTT
.,.,TRBV6-4,TRBJ2-2,CASSDIGGNGELFF,TGTGCCAGCAGTGATATTGGGGGCAACGGGGAGCTGTTTTTT
TRBD1,.,TRBV2,TRBJ1-2,CASSGVDRAGYTF,TGTGCCAGCAGTGGGGTCGACAGGGCTGGCTACACCTTC
.,few,TRBV28,TRBJ1-2,CASSFAGAYDGYTF,TGTGCCAGCAGTTTTGCAGGGGCGTATGATGGCTACACCTTC
.,.,TRBV6-1,TRBJ2-5,CASSAGRVETQYF,TGTGCCAGCAGTGCGGGCAGGGTCGAGACCCAGTACTTC
TRBD1,.,TRBV23-1,TRBJ1-4,CASSHPDRGREKLFF,TGCGCCAGCAGTCATCCCGACAGGGGGCGTGAAAAACTGTTTTTT
TRBD2,.,TRBV7-2,TRBJ2-7,CASSAGTSGSWGYEQYF,TGTGCCAGCAGCGCCGGGACTAGCGGGAGCTGGGGTTACGAGCAGTACTTC
.,.,TRBV4-2,TRBJ2-1,CASSQDGGRPFPNEQFF,TGTGCCAGCAGCCAAGATGGGGGGAGGCCCTTCCCCAATGAGCAGTTCTTC
.,.,TRBV28,TRBJ2-3,CASSSQGGISTDTQYF,TGTGCCAGCAGTTCTCAGGGAGGAATCAGCACAGATACGCAGTATTTT
.,.,TRBV7-8,TRBJ2-7,CASSLDRVNYEQYF,TGTGCCAGCAGCTTAGACCGGGTAAACTACGAGCAGTACTTC
.,few,TRBV9,TRBJ1-2,CASSVGGEGLSYTF,TGTGCCAGCAGCGTAGGGGGGGAGGGCCTGAGCTACACCTTC
.,few,TRBV2,TRBJ1-1,CASSEWANGNTEAFF,TGTGCCAGCAGTGAATGGGCCAACGGGAACACTGAAGCTTTCTTT
.,.,TRBV4-1,TRBJ2-7,CASSQTGAGANEQYF,TGCGCCAGCAGCCAAACGGGAGCAGGGGCGAACGAGCAGTACTTC
TRBD2,.,TRBV10-3,TRBJ2-2,CAISESSGGNTGELFF,TGTGCCATCAGTGAGTCTAGCGGGGGGAACACCGGGGAGCTGTTTTTT
.,.,TRBV5-4,TRBJ2-3,CASSLAGQRITDTQYF,TGTGCCAGCAGCTTGGCGGGTCAGCGGATCACAGATACGCAGTATTTT
.,.,TRBV7-2,TRBJ1-1,CASSSQSGQNTEAFF,TGTGCCAGCAGCTCTCAATCAGGGCAGAACACTGAAGCTTTCTTT
.,few,TRBV7-2,TRBJ2-7,CASSLDSVPSYEQYF,TGTGCCAGCAGCCTTGATTCCGTACCCTCCTACGAGCAGTACTTC
.,.,TRBV18,TRBJ2-5,CASSPRLQREVQETQYF,TGTGCCAGCTCACCAAGGTTACAGAGAGAGGTTCAAGAGACCCAGTACTTC